This passage covers 14 T cell receptor beta chains from one sample sequenced in a study of blood T cell repertoires in COVID-19. The protocol was immunoSEQ multiplex PCR, while the TCRdb copy is restricted to in-frame clones and leaves out a portion. The sample gives 70,000 to 100,000 clones, 80% to 90% of which show up once; around 40% is in the top ten. Material: peripheral blood. These receptors originate from a human donor in a cohort sampled during active COVID-19.

The rearrangement links TRBV7-2 to TRBJ1-2, with D perhaps matching TRBD1 (5 bases). The length of the CDR3 is 15 residues. In germline, CDR1 is SGHTA, CDR2 FQGNSA. V shed 5 bases and J shed 0 bases, with 13 bases lying between them. The CDR3 protein is CASSKPTVTNYGYTF. DNA for the CDR3: TGTGCCAGCAGCAAACCGACAGTCACTAACTATGGCTACACCTTC.

This clone was seen more than once but under ten times. The chain has TRBV9 and TRBJ1-1, with TRBD1 identical over 7 bases. The length of the CDR3 is 13 residues. Germline CDR1 and CDR2: SGDLS and YYNGEE. Trimming took 3 bases from V and 8 from J; bases not matched to a gene: 7. Here the CDR3 reads CASSATGATEAFF. As DNA, the CDR3 is TGTGCCAGCAGCGCCACAGGGGCCACCGAAGCTTTCTTT.

This clone has only one observation. The chain combines TRBV2 with TRBJ2-5, with 7 bases fitting TRBD1. CDR1 and CDR2 (germline): SNHLY, FYNNEI. CDR3 size: 13 residues. The ends lost 5 bases at V and 1 base at J; junction bases unmatched: 1. The CDR3 region is CASSPGGQETQYF. CDR3 DNA sequence: TGTGCCAGCAGTCCAGGGGGCCAAGAGACCCAGTACTTC. The whole variable domain, filled in from reference TRBV2 and TRBJ2-5, reads EPEVTQTPSHQVTQMGQEVILRCVPISNHLYFYWYRQILGQKVEFLVSFYNNEISEKSEIFDDQFSVERPDGSNFTLKIRSTKLEDSAMYFCASSPGGQETQYFGPGTRLLVL.

This clone turned up a few times. The chain couples TRBV18 to TRBJ2-7; 10 nucleotides match TRBD2. The CDR3 sequence is 15 residues long. Germline CDR1 reads KGHSH; CDR2 reads LQKENI. The J segment lost 7 bases and the V segment lost 4 bases, leaving 10 bases of the junction unmatched. The DNA for the CDR3 is TGTGCCAGCTCACAACTAGCGGGAAGGTCTGGAGAGCAGTACTTC. Amino acid sequence: CASSQLAGRSGEQYF. Filled out from reference TRBV18 and TRBJ2-7, the complete variable domain reads NAGVMQNPRHLVRRRGQEARLRCSPMKGHSHVYWYRQLPEEGLKFMVYLQKENIIDESGMPKERFSAEFPKEGPSILRIQQVVRGDSAAYFCASSQLAGRSGEQYFGPGTRLTVT.

This chain links TRBV7-6 with TRBJ2-5, with a weak D call TRBD1 (5 bases). V dropped 5 bases and J dropped 3 bases, with 25 bases sitting between them. CDR3 size: 18 residues. CDR1 is SGHVS, CDR2 FNYEAQ, per germline. The CDR3 DNA is TGTGCCAGCAGCGTCATCACAGGACCAGGAGCGAAAAAAGAGACCCAGTACTTC. Translation: CASSVITGPGAKKETQYF.

This chain joins TRBV18 and TRBJ2-7; 9 bases line up with TRBD1. The germline V gene encodes CDR1 KGHSH and CDR2 LQKENI. This CDR3 spans 15 amino acids. V shed 6 bases, J shed 0 bases, and the junction held 6 bases outside the gene matches. The CDR3: CASSRDRGSSYEQYF. CDR3 DNA sequence: TGTGCCAGCTCTCGAGACAGGGGGAGCTCCTACGAGCAGTACTTC.

The rearrangement uses TRBV19 and TRBJ1-1; TRBD1 is a possible D gene (5 bases). V lost 4 bases and J 5 bases, leaving 17 bases between the germline ends. The CDR3 has 15 residues. The V gene's germline CDR1 is LNHDA and CDR2 SQIVND (reference sequence). The CDR3 is CASSTRGGAETEAFF. The CDR3 DNA follows: TGTGCCAGTAGTACCCGGGGAGGGGCCGAGACTGAAGCTTTCTTT.

The CDR3 region is CATRQTGISNYGYTF. For the CDR3, the DNA is TGTGCCACGCGACAGACAGGGATTTCTAACTATGGCTACACCTTC. The chain combines TRBV10-3 with TRBJ1-2, with 7 bases fitting TRBD1. The germline V gene has CDR1 ENHRY and CDR2 SYGVKD. With V trimmed by 10 bases and J by 0 bases, 11 bases remained unmatched. The CDR3 runs to 15 residues.

The CDR3 DNA reads as TGTGCCAGCAGTGAATGGGGCATCTCTGGAAACACCATATATTTT. As protein: CASSEWGISGNTIYF. The chain couples TRBV25-1 to TRBJ1-3; possibly TRBD1 for D (5 bases). The CDR3 consists of 15 residues. Per the germline V gene, CDR1 is MGHDK and CDR2 is SYGVNS. Trimming stripped 1 base from V and 0 bases from J, with 7 bases between.

The rearrangement joins TRBV19 to TRBJ1-3, with D uncertain. Per germline, CDR1 LNHDA and CDR2 SQIVND (reference sequence). With 5 bases removed from V and 8 bases from J, the gap between germline ends came to 10 bases. The CDR3 covers 12 residues. CDR3 amino acids: CASSRTGDTIYF. The CDR3 DNA reads as TGTGCCAGTAGTCGTACGGGTGACACCATATATTTT.

Written as DNA, the CDR3 is TGTGCCAGCAGCCACGATACGGGGCAGCCCCAGCATTTT. Its translation: CASSHDTGQPQHF. The chain has TRBV6-4 and TRBJ1-5, with unresolved D. Germline lookup yields CDR1 MRHNA and CDR2 SNTAGT. V lost 6 bases to trimming and J lost 7 bases, with 13 bases between them. This CDR3 comprises 13 residues.

This clone has a single count. The rearrangement links TRBV19 to TRBJ2-1, with D possibly being TRBD2 (5 bases). Between the trimmed V and J ends, which lost 8 bases and 0 bases, there was a span of 11 bases. Looked up from germline, CDR1 is LNHDA and CDR2 is SQIVND (reference sequence). This CDR3 contains 14 residues. The CDR3 nucleotides read TGTGCCAGTCGGAGGATCGACTCCTACAATGAGCAGTTCTTC. This codes for CASRRIDSYNEQFF.

The chain joins TRBV7-6 to TRBJ2-1, with 8 bases identical to TRBD1. V lost 0 bases to trimming and J lost 5 bases; unmatched junction nucleotides: 6. There are 16 residues in the CDR3. CDR1 is SGHVS and CDR2 is FNYEAQ in the germline V gene. The CDR3 here is CASSLARTGTNNEQFF. The CDR3 DNA reads TGTGCCAGCAGCTTAGCCCGGACAGGGACCAACAATGAGCAGTTCTTC. The whole variable domain, filled in from reference TRBV7-6 and TRBJ2-1, reads GAGVSQSPRYKVTKRGQDVALRCDPISGHVSLYWYRQALGQGPEFLTYFNYEAQQDKSGLPNDRFSAERPEGSISTLTIQRTEQRDSAMYRCASSLARTGTNNEQFFGPGTRLTVL.

The rearrangement links TRBV7-3 to TRBJ1-2; weak D call: TRBD1 (6 bases). CDR1 is SGHTA and CDR2 is FQGTGA in the germline V gene. Trimming removed 2 bases at V and 6 bases at J, with 13 bases between. This CDR3 has 14 residues. This CDR3 is CASSLRQGRDGYTF. DNA of the CDR3: TGTGCCAGCAGCTTACGGCAGGGGAGAGATGGCTACACCTTC.